The 3 T cell receptor beta chains reported below all come from one sample, sequenced in a study of a mutant IDH1 vaccine in newly diagnosed glioma. The antigens for these receptors are not known. Sample time point: week 47, end of study. All doses held 300 ug of mutant IDH1 20-mer peptide, with topical imiquimod. Some clones are missing from TCRdb's copy, which holds only in-frame ones; the method was immunoSEQ multiplex PCR. The table lists just over 60,000 clones, around 83% of them singletons. This specimen was PBMCs, taken from a glioma patient whose treatment included an IDH1 peptide vaccine. These receptors all stem from a man younger than 45 with glioma.

Only one count was recorded for this clone. The rearrangement uses TRBV6-6 and TRBJ1-3; D is uncertain. The CDR3 totals 13 residues. Germline values: CDR1 MNHNY, CDR2 SVGAGI (reference sequence). V lost 6 bases to trimming and J lost 4 bases, with 10 bases between them. The CDR3 sequence: CASRAHAGNTIYF. DNA for the CDR3: TGTGCCAGCAGGGCTCACGCAGGAAACACCATATATTTT.

V usage is TRBV19 and J usage is TRBJ2-1; the match to TRBD2 covers 9 bases. Germline loops: CDR1 LNHDA, CDR2 SQIVND (reference sequence). The V gene end was trimmed by 7 bases and the J gene end by 4 bases; junction bases not matched to a gene: 20. The CDR3 runs 19 residues. The CDR3 region has the DNA TGTGCCAGTACCTCGCTGGGAGCGGGGGGCAGATATTTATACAATGAGCAGTTCTTC. Translation: CASTSLGAGGRYLYNEQFF.

This rearrangement joins TRBV2 to TRBJ1-5, with D possibly TRBD1 on 5 matching bases. The CDR3 is 17 residues long. The V gene's germline CDR1 is SNHLY and CDR2 FYNNEI. V gave up 4 bases and J gave up 4 bases, with 20 bases separating them. The CDR3 protein is CASSGWGPPFWNQPQHF. The CDR3, as DNA: TGTGCCAGCAGTGGATGGGGACCCCCATTTTGGAATCAGCCCCAGCATTTT.